A single sample is the source of the 26 T cell receptor beta chains below, sequenced in a study of T cell repertoires in cytomegalovirus infection. TCRdb redid the calling of the reads with MiXCR, one entry per CDR3 protein. The sample gives a few hundred thousand distinct CDR3 sequences, 25% to 35% of which show up once; around 20% is in the top ten. These receptors are not linked to any known antigen. The sequencing here drew on cultured PBMCs, taken from culture after CMV antigen stimulation. The receptors derive from a human donor in good health (CMV status not recorded). Some clones in this sample may be carry-over from other donors' samples.

This chain uses TRBV5-5 with TRBJ1-2; no reliable D call. CDR3 size: 13 residues. Trimming took off 0 bases at V and 8 bases at J, with 11 bases between the two ends. Germline V CDR1 and CDR2: SGHKS, YYEKEE (reference sequence). As DNA, the CDR3 is TGTGCCAGCAGCTTGGGGCAGCGCGAGGGCTACACCTTC. Its translation is CASSLGQREGYTF. The full variable domain, with the rest looked up from reference TRBV5-5 and TRBJ1-2, is DAGVTQSPTHLIKTRGQQVTLRCSPISGHKSVSWYQQVLGQGPQFIFQYYEKEERGRGNFPDRFSARQFPNYSSELNVNALLLGDSALYLCASSLGQREGYTFGSGTRLTVV.

This chain connects TRBV11-2 to TRBJ1-2; possibly TRBD1 for D (5 bases). The CDR3 length is 16 residues. V lost 1 base and J lost 2, with 14 bases in between. The germline CDR1 and CDR2 sequences are SGHAT and FQNNGV. CDR3 coding DNA: TGTGCCAGCAGCTTAGGGAGTGAGGGGCCAAACTATGGCTACACCTTC. Translated, it gives CASSLGSEGPNYGYTF.

This chain uses TRBV9 with TRBJ2-7; TRBD1 matches at 11 bases. The CDR3 length is 17 residues. With V trimmed by 2 bases and J by 6 bases, 13 bases remained unmatched. CDR1 SGDLS and CDR2 YYNGEE come from the germline V gene. CDR3 in amino acids: CASSVEGQGALSGEQYF. The CDR3 nucleotides read TGTGCCAGCAGCGTCGAAGGACAGGGGGCCCTTTCCGGCGAGCAGTACTTC.

This clonotype was counted between two and nine times. J is TRBJ2-4 and V is TRBV7-9; possible D gene TRBD1, 6 bases. Trimming removed 7 bases from V and 11 bases from J, with 12 bases in between. CDR1 and CDR2 (germline): SEHNR, FQNEAQ (reference sequence). This CDR3 contains 11 residues. The CDR3, as DNA: TGTGCCAGCACCGAGACAGGTTTTCAGTACTTC. Amino acids: CASTETGFQYF.

This clonotype was recorded at least ten times. The chain uses TRBV7-2 and TRBJ2-7, with D unresolved. The CDR3 length is 15 residues. Germline CDR1 reads SGHTA; CDR2 reads FQGNSA. The germline V and J ends were trimmed by 5 bases and 0 bases, with 14 bases remaining between them. The CDR3 here is CASSQVTRSSYEQYF. CDR3 nucleotides: TGTGCCAGCAGCCAGGTGACAAGGAGCTCCTACGAGCAGTACTTC.

This clonotype was detected ten times or more. V and J are TRBV7-6 and TRBJ1-3, with D maybe TRBD1 (5 bases). CDR3 length equals 18 residues. Germline CDR1 reads SGHVS; CDR2 reads FNYEAQ. Trimming removed 3 bases from V and 0 bases from J, with 18 bases in between. CDR3: CASSFSGGTAVSGNTIYF. The DNA for the CDR3 is TGTGCCAGCAGCTTCTCCGGGGGGACCGCCGTCTCTGGAAACACCATATATTTT.

The table lists this clonotype with a few counts. The junction departs from germline at one end; a sequencing error may be responsible. The rearrangement links TRBV11-2 to TRBJ2-7; D remains ambiguous. The germline V gene has CDR1 SGHAT and CDR2 FQNNGV. This CDR3 region has 15 residues. CDR3 DNA sequence: TGTGCCAGCAGTTTAGCCTCCCCCTACTCCTACGAGCAGTACTTC. It translates to CASSLASPYSYEQYF.

This chain joins TRBV20-1 and TRBJ1-5; a possible D gene is TRBD1 (5 bases). V was trimmed by 6 bases and J by 6 bases, leaving 15 bases between them. The CDR3 is 13 amino acids. The germline V gene has CDR1 DFQATT and CDR2 SNEGSKA (reference sequence). The chain's CDR3 is CSAPEGDGQPQHF. Written as DNA, the CDR3 is TGCAGTGCACCAGAAGGGGACGGTCAGCCCCAGCATTTT.

The chain recombines TRBV2 with TRBJ2-5; 10 bases are shared with TRBD2. The CDR3 is 15 amino acids. The V gene end was trimmed by 2 bases and the J gene end by 4 bases; junction bases not matched to a gene: 4. Germline V CDR1 and CDR2: SNHLY, FYNNEI. The chain's CDR3 is CASSELLAGTETQYF. Here the CDR3 DNA reads TGTGCCAGCAGTGAACTACTAGCGGGAACAGAGACCCAGTACTTC.

This clonotype has a handful of counts. The V and J genes are TRBV18 and TRBJ1-5; maybe TRBD1 (5 bases). The CDR3 spans 15 residues. The germline V gene has CDR1 KGHSH and CDR2 LQKENI. Trimming left V 0 bases short and J 3 bases short, with 9 bases between. CDR3 DNA: TGTGCCAGCTCACCACCAGGCAGGGACAATCAGCCCCAGCATTTT. Amino acid sequence: CASSPPGRDNQPQHF.

As for this clonotype: This may be a read error, as it is one base from a much larger clone. V and J are TRBV7-2 and TRBJ2-2, with D tentatively TRBD1 (6 bases). CDR1 SGHTA and CDR2 FQGNSA come from the germline V gene. This CDR3 comprises 14 residues. The CDR3 sequence: CASSLARDTGELSF. CDR3 coding DNA: TGTGCCAGCAGCTTGGCCCGGGACACCGGGGAGCTGTCTTTT.

Details on this clonotype: An end of the junction does not agree with germline; a read error may underlie this. V usage is TRBV27 and J usage is TRBJ2-7; 9 bases line up with TRBD2. Germline CDR1 and CDR2: MNHEY and SMNVEV (reference sequence). The CDR3 spans 18 residues. In nucleotides, the CDR3 is TGTGCCAGCAGCCCACTCGGAGGGGCGGGAGGGCCTATTGGCAGGGCCCACTTC. It encodes CASSPLGGAGGPIGRAHF.

Many counts were recorded for this clonotype. The CDR3 bases are TGTGCCAGCAGCTTAGCTCCGGGGGGGGCGATCTCCTACAATGAGCAGTTCTTC. This sequence encodes CASSLAPGGAISYNEQFF. The rearrangement links TRBV7-2 to TRBJ2-1; TRBD2 matches at 8 bases. V shed 0 bases and J 0 bases; nucleotides not matched to a gene: 7. Germline V gene lookup returns CDR1 SGHTA and CDR2 FQGNSA. The CDR3 covers 18 residues.

This chain joins TRBV7-3 and TRBJ2-5; tentative D call: TRBD1 (5 bases). V dropped 4 bases and J dropped 3 bases, with 9 bases sitting between them. CDR3 size: 13 residues. Germline loops: CDR1 SGHTA, CDR2 FQGTGA. The CDR3 region has the DNA TGTGCCAGCAGCTCGACAGTTGAAGAGACCCAGTACTTC. Translated: CASSSTVEETQYF.

This clonotype was observed a handful of times. The chain recombines TRBV7-3 with TRBJ1-2; possibly TRBD1 for D (6 bases). Trimming stripped 5 bases from V and 0 bases from J, with 13 bases between. This CDR3 spans 15 amino acids. The germline V gene has CDR1 SGHTA and CDR2 FQGTGA. CDR3 region: CASSVQGLANYGYTF. The CDR3 DNA reads TGTGCCAGCAGCGTACAGGGTCTAGCTAACTATGGCTACACCTTC.

This clonotype was picked up a small number of times. The genes are TRBV4-2 and TRBJ1-6, with 7 bases identical to TRBD1. Germline CDR1 is LGHNA and CDR2 is YNFKEQ. CDR3 length: 17 residues. J gave up 3 bases and V 6 bases, and 11 bases lay outside the gene matches. In DNA form, the CDR3 reads TGTGCCAGCAGACTTCTTACAGGGGACCTCTATAATTCACCCCTCCACTTT. Its translation: CASRLLTGDLYNSPLHF.

This clonotype has ten or more counts. The rearrangement links TRBV3-1 to TRBJ1-6; weak D call: TRBD1 (6 bases). Trimming took off 1 base at V and 7 bases at J, with 17 bases between the two ends. The CDR3 consists of 17 residues. Germline-derived CDR1 and CDR2 are LGHDT and YNNKEL (reference sequence). The chain's CDR3 is CASSQGPFQGTNSPLHF. The CDR3 DNA is TGTGCCAGCAGCCAAGGTCCATTTCAGGGGACGAATTCACCCCTCCACTTT.

This clonotype has more than one count but fewer than ten. J is TRBJ1-1 and V is TRBV27; TRBD1 matches 7 bases. V shed 6 bases, J shed 6 bases, and the junction held 4 bases outside the gene matches. CDR1 and CDR2 (germline): MNHEY, SMNVEV (reference sequence). This CDR3 has 12 amino acids. The CDR3: CASRTGTAEAFF. The CDR3 DNA is TGTGCCAGCAGGACAGGGACGGCTGAAGCTTTCTTT.

This clonotype occurred a few times. The chain recombines TRBV7-2 with TRBJ1-6; 12 positions agree with TRBD1. Trimming removed 4 bases from V and 9 bases from J; junction bases left unmatched: 4. This CDR3 is 15 amino acids long. Germline CDR1 is SGHTA and CDR2 is FQGNSA. Here the CDR3 DNA reads TGTGCCAGCAGCTCGACGGGACAGGGGGCTTCACCCCTCCACTTT. Translating gives CASSSTGQGASPLHF.

The V and J genes are TRBV18 and TRBJ1-2, with D unclear. CDR1 and CDR2 from the germline V gene are KGHSH and LQKENI. V was clipped by 2 bases and J by 8 bases, with 12 bases between them. The CDR3 runs 13 residues. CDR3 loop: CASSPGKERGYTF. CDR3 in DNA: TGTGCCAGCTCACCAGGGAAAGAACGAGGCTACACCTTC.

Notes on this clonotype: This may be a read error, as it is one base from a much larger clone. As the CDR3 is not closed by the conserved phenylalanine or tryptophan, this likely results from a read error. V usage is TRBV11-1 and J usage is TRBJ2-7; the D gene is possibly TRBD1 (6 bases). The CDR3 contains 12 residues. Trimming left V 7 bases short and J 3 bases short, with 10 bases between. In germline, CDR1 is SGHAT, CDR2 FQDESV (reference sequence). The CDR3 nucleotides read TGTGCCAGCACCCTACAGGGCTACGAGCAGTACCTC. Its protein product is CASTLQGYEQYL.

Written as DNA, the CDR3 is TGCAGTGCTCAATTGATGGCAGGAAGTCCCACGCAGTATTTT. It is translated as CSAQLMAGSPTQYF. J is TRBJ2-3 and V is TRBV20-1; no clear D gene. The CDR3 runs 14 residues. Germline V CDR1 and CDR2: DFQATT, SNEGSKA (reference sequence). Trimming removed 5 bases at V and 9 bases at J, with 21 bases between.

This clonotype was observed many times. The V and J genes are TRBV6-1 and TRBJ1-2; tentatively, D is TRBD1 (6 bases). Per germline, CDR1 MNHNS and CDR2 SASEGT. CDR3 size: 14 residues. V shed 5 bases and J shed 3 bases, with 13 bases lying between them. CDR3 in amino acids: CASSSATGYYGYTF. The DNA of the CDR3 is TGTGCCAGCAGTTCCGCTACAGGGTACTATGGCTACACCTTC.

The V call is TRBV6-6, the J call TRBJ1-2, with 7 bases identical to TRBD1. Germline assignment: CDR1 MNHNY and CDR2 SVGAGI (reference sequence). Trimming removed 4 bases from V and 2 bases from J; junction bases left unmatched: 7. CDR3 length equals 15 residues. DNA for the CDR3: TGTGCCAGCAGTTCATTCAGACAGGGCAACTATGGCTACACCTTC. Protein product: CASSSFRQGNYGYTF.

The chain has TRBV25-1 and TRBJ1-5; D possibly corresponds to TRBD1 (6 bases). Germline V gene lookup returns CDR1 MGHDK and CDR2 SYGVNS. With 1 base removed from V and 2 bases from J, the gap between germline ends came to 9 bases. This CDR3 is 15 amino acids long. The CDR3 DNA follows: TGTGCCAGCAGTGAATTCAACAGGGGCAATCAGCCCCAGCATTTT. It codes for CASSEFNRGNQPQHF. The variable domain in full, completed from reference TRBV25-1 and TRBJ1-5, reads EADIYQTPRYLVIGTGKKITLECSQTMGHDKMYWYQQDPGMELHLIHYSYGVNSTEKGDLSSESTVSRIRTEHFPLTLESARPSHTSQYLCASSEFNRGNQPQHFGDGTRLSIL.

This clonotype turned up a few times. This rearrangement joins TRBV27 to TRBJ2-7; D possibly corresponds to TRBD2 (6 bases). CDR1 is MNHEY, CDR2 SMNVEV, per germline (reference sequence). This CDR3 is 14 amino acids long. The ends were cut back, 4 bases at V and 3 bases at J, with 13 bases in the middle. In nucleotides, the CDR3 is TGTGCCAGCAGTTCCCGGGGACTCCTCTACGAGCAGTACTTC. It is translated as CASSSRGLLYEQYF.